The subject of this entry is one TCR beta chain. Donation came from healthy HIV-negative adults that had no recent acute infections or vaccinations. These data come from a study of shared clonotypes between healthy human individuals. It was at deep level that the assay was run. Method: immunoSEQ multiplex PCR; TCRdb's copy keeps in-frame clones and lacks some. The table records about 680,000 clones, about three quarters of them present only once. Trimming cost V 4 bases and J 7 bases, with 17 bases left between them. CDR3 length: 15 residues. Germline V CDR1 and CDR2: SGHNT, YYREEE (reference sequence).

The origin of this receptor is a young woman in good health. The specimen sequenced was memory CD4+ T cells sorted from blood. The subset: CD45RA-negative fraction. V usage is TRBV5-4 and J usage is TRBJ2-2, with a tentative D call TRBD1 (5 bases). The CDR3 nucleotides read TGTGCCAGCAGCCTAGACCCACGGACAAGCGGGGAGCTGTTTTTT. This codes for CASSLDPRTSGELFF.